The source of this TCR beta chain is a study of cytotoxic CD8 clonotypes in ibrutinib-treated CLL. Whole-study context: Patients: some 11 relapsed/refractory, approximately 14 treatment-naive, under 18 IGHV unmutated.

A remark on this clone: Its matching antigen is unknown.

TCRdb's copy holds only in-frame clones and misses some; the assay was immunoSEQ multiplex PCR. The sample carries roughly 330,000 clones, approximately 67% recorded once. Germline V gene lookup returns CDR1 MNHEY and CDR2 SMNVEV (reference sequence). CDR3 size: 13 residues. Trimming took 5 bases from V and 2 from J, leaving 8 bases between them. Study findings and constraints: Sustained-remission and progressing patients were not sampled at matched times. Clonality rose at ibrutinib response and fell back toward baseline at progression. Measured clonality at baseline was greater than in age-matched healthy donors and tracked with circulating CD8+ T-cell counts.

The receptor's source is a human donor with chronic lymphocytic leukemia. The rearrangement joins TRBV27 to TRBJ2-3; no definite D call. Specimen: PBMCs, collected after 36 months of ibrutinib treatment. As DNA, the CDR3 is TGTGCCAGCAGTCCGTCCCTCACAGATACGCAGTATTTT. Translated, it gives CASSPSLTDTQYF.